Below, 25 T cell receptor beta chains from the same sample are listed, as sequenced in a study of cytomegalovirus exposure and HLA in healthy donors. Sequencing used immunoSEQ multiplex PCR; TCRdb keeps in-frame clones, though not all of them. The table shows 200,000 to 300,000 clones, with about 88% occurring only once. The specimen sequenced was PBMCs. The source is a man aged 18 to 30 in good health and CMV-seropositive.

The gene calls are TRBV9 and TRBJ1-3, with a tentative D call TRBD1 (6 bases). The CDR3 consists of 17 residues. CDR1 SGDLS and CDR2 YYNGEE come from the germline V gene. Trimming stripped 4 bases from V and 0 bases from J, with 17 bases between. This chain's CDR3 is CASSTRTASSSGNTIYF. The DNA for the CDR3 is TGTGCCAGCAGCACCCGGACAGCATCAAGCTCTGGAAACACCATATATTTT.

This rearrangement joins TRBV7-9 to TRBJ1-4; a weak D match, TRBD1 (6 bases). CDR3 length equals 15 residues. The V end was cut by 5 bases, the J end by 6 bases, with 16 bases between. CDR1 SEHNR and CDR2 FQNEAQ come from the germline V gene (reference sequence). The CDR3 DNA reads TGTGCCAGCAGCCGTTTGACAGGTCCAGATGAAAAACTGTTTTTT. Encoded protein: CASSRLTGPDEKLFF.

The chain couples TRBV15 to TRBJ2-1; the D is unclear. The CDR3 is 11 residues long. Germline V gene data show CDR1 as LNHNV and CDR2 as YYDKDF (reference sequence). V was shortened by 4 bases and J by 5 bases, with 3 bases between the two germline ends. The CDR3 sequence is CATSKNNEQFF. The CDR3 DNA is TGTGCCACCAGCAAAAACAATGAGCAGTTCTTC.

Here the CDR3 DNA reads TGTGCCAGCAGTGAGACACAGGGTTGGGGCTACACTGAAGCTTTCTTT. Its translation is CASSETQGWGYTEAFF. This chain connects TRBV25-1 to TRBJ1-1; a weak D match, TRBD1 (6 bases). There are 16 residues in the CDR3. Trimming shortened V by 3 bases and J by 3 bases, and 17 bases separated the two germline ends. Germline CDR1 and CDR2: MGHDK and SYGVNS.

The chain combines TRBV30 with TRBJ2-2; D possibly corresponds to TRBD2 (5 bases). V was pared by 2 bases and J by 7 bases, with 5 bases between. The CDR3 has 11 amino acids. The V gene's germline CDR1 is GTSNPN and CDR2 SVGIG (reference sequence). CDR3 nucleotides: TGTGCCTGGAGTAGCGGCGGGGAGCTGTTTTTT. Amino acid sequence: CAWSSGGELFF.

V is TRBV27 and J is TRBJ1-5; the match to TRBD1 covers 8 bases. Germline V gene lookup returns CDR1 MNHEY and CDR2 SMNVEV (reference sequence). This CDR3 comprises 15 residues. V was clipped by 2 bases and J by 5 bases; unmatched bases: 5. The DNA of the CDR3 is TGTGCCAGCAGTTTAACAGGGGGTCGGTATCAGCCCCAGCATTTT. The encoded protein is CASSLTGGRYQPQHF.

V gene TRBV6-6 combines with J gene TRBJ1-4, with 10 bases identical to TRBD1. The length of the CDR3 is 15 residues. The junction had 3 bases not matched to a gene; V was cut back by 3 bases and J by 5 bases. Germline CDR1 is MNHNY and CDR2 is SVGAGI (reference sequence). The CDR3 DNA reads as TGTGCCAGCAGTTATCGGGGACAGGGGAATGAAAAACTGTTTTTT. This translates into CASSYRGQGNEKLFF.

V usage is TRBV28 and J usage is TRBJ2-2; D gene ambiguous. Germline V gives CDR1 MDHEN, CDR2 SYDVKM. V was pared by 3 bases and J by 2 bases, with 4 bases between. The CDR3 loop spans 13 amino acids. The CDR3 sequence: CASSFHNTGELFF. The CDR3 nucleotides are TGTGCCAGCAGTTTCCATAACACCGGGGAGCTGTTTTTT.

This chain links TRBV5-6 with TRBJ1-1, with D unresolved. The germline V gene encodes CDR1 SGHDT and CDR2 YYEEEE. This CDR3 region has 14 residues. V lost 0 bases, J lost 1 base, and 7 bases lay in between. CDR3 nucleotide sequence: TGTGCCAGCAGCTTGGGGATCAAGAACACTGAAGCTTTCTTT. Its translation: CASSLGIKNTEAFF.

This clone was picked up a small number of times. This chain connects TRBV25-1 to TRBJ2-3; unclear D gene. CDR3 size: 14 residues. Trimming removed 1 base at V and 3 bases at J, with 8 bases between. Germline V gene data show CDR1 as MGHDK and CDR2 as SYGVNS. This CDR3 reads CASSELRETDTQYF. As DNA, the CDR3 is TGTGCCAGCAGTGAATTAAGAGAAACAGATACGCAGTATTTT.

The DNA of the CDR3 is TGTGCCAGCAGGGGAAACCGGGAAGAAGGCATTCAGTACTTC. Residues: CASRGNREEGIQYF. This chain joins TRBV2 and TRBJ2-4, with D possibly matching TRBD2 (5 bases). V lost 6 bases and J 9 bases, leaving 18 bases between the germline ends. The germline CDR1 and CDR2 sequences are SNHLY and FYNNEI. The CDR3 covers 14 residues.

The chain has TRBV27 and TRBJ2-7; tentative D call: TRBD2 (6 bases). V was pared by 7 bases and J by 3 bases, with 19 bases between. Germline loops: CDR1 MNHEY, CDR2 SMNVEV (reference sequence). This CDR3 comprises 15 residues. The CDR3 DNA reads TGTGCCAGCAAGATTGGGCGGGACTCCTACTACGAGCAGTACTTC. The encoded protein is CASKIGRDSYYEQYF.

The rearrangement uses TRBV29-1 and TRBJ2-7; TRBD1 aligns across 10 bases. The CDR3 has 13 amino acids. CDR1 SQVTM and CDR2 ANQGSEA come from the germline V gene. V was pared by 5 bases and J by 4 bases, with 5 bases of the junction left unmatched. For the CDR3, the DNA is TGCAGCGTTTCCGGGACAGGGGTTTACGAGCAGTACTTC. Translated, it gives CSVSGTGVYEQYF.

The chain recombines TRBV23-1 with TRBJ2-2, with no clear D. TRBV23-1 is flagged as an ORF with uncertain function. Trimming stripped 4 bases from V and 0 bases from J, with 18 bases between. This CDR3 has 18 amino acids. The CDR3 protein is CASSLPSWSQSNTGELFF. CDR3 in DNA: TGCGCCAGCAGTCTACCTTCGTGGAGCCAGTCGAACACCGGGGAGCTGTTTTTT.

V gene TRBV28 combines with J gene TRBJ2-1; TRBD2 matches 7 bases. Germline CDR1 reads MDHEN; CDR2 reads SYDVKM. V lost 10 bases, J lost 6 bases, and 12 bases stayed unmatched. This CDR3 contains 14 residues. CDR3 DNA: TGTGCCACCTTAGACGAGCGGGATACCAATGAGCAGTTCTTC. Protein sequence: CATLDERDTNEQFF.

The chain links TRBV5-1 to TRBJ1-5; a weak D match, TRBD1 (5 bases). Deletions cut 0 bases from V and 7 bases from J, with 11 bases between. Per germline, CDR1 SGHRS and CDR2 YFSETQ. This CDR3 is 14 amino acids long. CDR3 loop: CASSLDYQGQPQHF. The CDR3 region has the DNA TGCGCCAGCAGCTTGGACTACCAGGGACAGCCCCAGCATTTT.

The genes are TRBV6-5 and TRBJ1-2; 7 nucleotides align to TRBD1. Germline CDR1 and CDR2: MNHEY and SVGAGI. The CDR3 loop spans 13 amino acids. J lost 2 bases, V lost 7 bases, and 4 bases had no gene match. CDR3: CASTRDRNYGYTF. CDR3 coding DNA: TGTGCCAGCACCCGGGACAGAAACTATGGCTACACCTTC.

The genes are TRBV19 and TRBJ1-5; unclear D gene. Germline V gene sequence: CDR1 LNHDA, CDR2 SQIVND (reference sequence). This CDR3 is 16 amino acids long. Trimming stripped 3 bases from V and 0 bases from J, with 12 bases between. The CDR3 DNA reads TGTGCCAGTAGTATTGCCCTTCTCTATAGCAATCAGCCCCAGCATTTT. This sequence encodes CASSIALLYSNQPQHF.

The chain is built from TRBV27 and TRBJ2-7; unclear D gene. This CDR3 spans 11 amino acids. In germline, CDR1 is MNHEY, CDR2 SMNVEV (reference sequence). Trimming pared 6 bases from V and 5 bases from J, leaving 8 bases between. In DNA, the CDR3 is TGTGCCAGCAGGTCGATGAACGAGCAGTACTTC. Protein product: CASRSMNEQYF.

This clone occurred once. The chain uses TRBV27 and TRBJ1-1; TRBD1 agrees at 8 bases. The CDR3 has 16 residues. V lost 5 bases to trimming and J lost 0 bases; unmatched junction nucleotides: 8. Germline V lookup: CDR1 MNHEY, CDR2 SMNVEV (reference sequence). DNA for the CDR3: TGTGCCAGCAGTCCATCGACAGGGGTTATGAACACTGAAGCTTTCTTT. Translating gives CASSPSTGVMNTEAFF.

The chain employs TRBV6-5 and TRBJ1-1; tentatively, D is TRBD1 (5 bases). With 0 bases removed from V and 2 bases from J, the gap between germline ends came to 7 bases. Germline V lookup: CDR1 MNHEY, CDR2 SVGAGI. The CDR3 extends over 14 amino acids. CDR3: CASSYSDTNTEAFF. CDR3 DNA: TGTGCCAGCAGTTACTCGGACACAAACACTGAAGCTTTCTTT.

The rearrangement uses TRBV7-9 and TRBJ1-1; D gene unclear. The V end lost 0 bases, the J end lost 7 bases, and 12 bases lay between the germline ends. Germline CDR1 and CDR2: SEHNR and FQNEAQ (reference sequence). The CDR3 is made up of 14 amino acids. CDR3 loop: CASSLASGLGEAFF. CDR3 coding DNA: TGTGCCAGCAGCTTAGCTTCCGGGTTGGGTGAAGCTTTCTTT.

The CDR3 loop is CAWSALYGYTF. The CDR3 DNA sequence: TGTGCCTGGAGTGCTCTCTATGGCTACACCTTC. This chain joins TRBV30 and TRBJ1-2; D is ambiguous. The length of the CDR3 is 11 residues. Germline loops: CDR1 GTSNPN, CDR2 SVGIG (reference sequence). V dropped 1 base and J dropped 4 bases, with 4 bases sitting between them. Combining the CDR3 with reference TRBV30 and TRBJ1-2 gives the whole variable domain SQTIHQWPATLVQPVGSPLSLECTVEGTSNPNLYWYRQAAGRGLQLLFYSVGIGQISSEVPQNLSASRPQDRQFILSSKKLLLSDSGFYLCAWSALYGYTFGSGTRLTVV.

The chain is built from TRBV30 and TRBJ2-6, with 9 bases fitting TRBD1. CDR3 length equals 17 residues. Looked up from germline, CDR1 is GTSNPN and CDR2 is SVGIG (reference sequence). The junction had 7 bases not matched to a gene; V was cut back by 2 bases and J by 2 bases. Here the CDR3 reads CAWSSKGQGAGANVLTF. CDR3 coding DNA: TGTGCCTGGAGTAGCAAGGGACAGGGAGCTGGGGCCAACGTCCTGACTTTC.

The chain is built from TRBV29-1 and TRBJ1-5; D not certain. The germline gives CDR1 SQVTM, CDR2 ANQGSEA. V lost 6 bases, J lost 5 bases, and 11 bases lay in between. The CDR3 extends over 12 amino acids. CDR3 region: CSVGEWDQPQHF. The DNA of the CDR3 is TGCAGCGTGGGAGAGTGGGATCAGCCCCAGCATTTT. Complete variable domain (other parts from reference TRBV29-1 and TRBJ1-5): SAVISQKPSRDICQRGTSLTIQCQVDSQVTMMFWYRQQPGQSLTLIATANQGSEATYESGFVIDKFPISRPNLTFSTLTVSNMSPEDSSIYLCSVGEWDQPQHFGDGTRLSIL.